These 4 T cell receptor beta chains originate from one sample sequenced in a study of shared clonotypes between healthy human individuals. The repertoire was sequenced with immunoSEQ multiplex PCR; TCRdb's copy has only in-frame clones and lacks some. The table lists approximately 2.5 million clones, roughly 93% of them singletons. Input material: naive CD4+ T cells from PBMCs. This sample's subset: CD45RA+ positively selected. These receptor sequences come from a man aged 18 to 35 in good health. Some clones in this sample may be carry-over from other donors' samples.

The V call is TRBV20-1, the J call TRBJ2-7, with D hard to call. The CDR3 is made up of 11 amino acids. Deletions cut 5 bases from V and 4 bases from J, with 9 bases between. Germline-derived CDR1 and CDR2 are DFQATT and SNEGSKA (reference sequence). The CDR3: CSAPPGYEQYF. The CDR3 DNA sequence: TGCAGTGCTCCCCCCGGGTACGAGCAGTACTTC.

The V gene is TRBV4-2, the J gene TRBJ2-3; D is uncertain. CDR3 length: 12 amino acids. V dropped 3 bases and J dropped 3 bases, with 4 bases sitting between them. CDR1 LGHNA and CDR2 YNFKEQ come from the germline V gene. The CDR3 is CASSQRTDTQYF. The CDR3 region has the DNA TGTGCCAGCAGCCAGAGAACAGATACGCAGTATTTT.

In this sample, this clone turned up once. The rearrangement joins TRBV7-8 to TRBJ1-6; no clear D. From germline, CDR1 is SGHVS and CDR2 FQNEAQ. This CDR3 is built from 17 residues. Trimming left V 2 bases short and J 5 bases short, with 16 bases between. The CDR3 nucleotides read TGTGCCAGCAGCTTAAAGTTGGTCCCAATTAATAATTCACCCCTCCACTTT. It codes for CASSLKLVPINNSPLHF. Full variable domain (missing parts from reference TRBV7-8 and TRBJ1-6): GAGVSQSPRYKVAKRGQDVALRCDPISGHVSLFWYQQALGQGPEFLTYFQNEAQLDKSGLPSDRFFAERPEGSVSTLKIQRTQQEDSAVYLCASSLKLVPINNSPLHFGNGTRLTVT.

A note on this clone: Within the sample, other DNA sequences also encode this same CDR3. The CDR3 is CASSLAGQGQETQYF. CDR3 in DNA: TGCGCCAGCAGCTTGGCAGGACAGGGGCAAGAGACCCAGTACTTC. The chain couples TRBV5-1 to TRBJ2-5; TRBD1 matches at 9 bases. Germline trimming cut 0 bases from V and 2 bases from J; bases unmatched to any gene: 2. Germline-derived CDR1 and CDR2 are SGHRS and YFSETQ. The CDR3 covers 15 residues.